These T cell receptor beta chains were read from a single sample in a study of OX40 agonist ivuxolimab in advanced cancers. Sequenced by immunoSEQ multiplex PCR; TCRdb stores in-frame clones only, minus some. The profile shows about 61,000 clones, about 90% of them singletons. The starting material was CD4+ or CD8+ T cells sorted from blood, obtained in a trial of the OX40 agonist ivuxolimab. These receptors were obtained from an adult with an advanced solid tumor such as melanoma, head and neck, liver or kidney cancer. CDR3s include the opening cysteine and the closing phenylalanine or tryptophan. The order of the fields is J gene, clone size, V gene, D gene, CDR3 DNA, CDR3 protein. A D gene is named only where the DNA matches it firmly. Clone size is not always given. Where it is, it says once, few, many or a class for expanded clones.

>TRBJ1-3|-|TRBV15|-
TGTGCCACCAGCAGAGCGACAGGCAATACTGGAAACACCATATATTTT
CATSRATGNTGNTIYF
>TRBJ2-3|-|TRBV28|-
TGTGCCAGCAGAACGACAGATGCCACAGATACGCAGTATTTT
CASRTTDATDTQYF
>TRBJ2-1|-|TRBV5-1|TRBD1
TGCGCCAGCAGCTTGGAGCAGGGGGCAAATGAGCAGTTCTTC
CASSLEQGANEQFF
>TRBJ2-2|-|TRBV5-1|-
TGCGCCAGCAAGAGGGTGGCTCAGGTCACCGGGGAGCTGTTTTTT
CASKRVAQVTGELFF
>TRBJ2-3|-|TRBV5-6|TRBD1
TGTGCCAGCAGCTTGCCACGACAGGGGATCACAGATACGCAGTATTTT
CASSLPRQGITDTQYF
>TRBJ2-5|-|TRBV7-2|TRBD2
TGTGCCAGCAGCTGGGGACTAGCGGCGCAAGAGACCCAGTACTTC
CASSWGLAAQETQYF
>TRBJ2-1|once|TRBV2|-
TGTGCCAGCAGTGATCAGACTTCGTACAATGAGCAGTTCTTC
CASSDQTSYNEQFF
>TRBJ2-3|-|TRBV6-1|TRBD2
TGTGCCAGCAGTGAGACTAGCGGGGGGACCACAGATACGCAGTATTTT
CASSETSGGTTDTQYF
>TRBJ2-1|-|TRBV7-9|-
TGTGCCAGCAGCTACGTAGGGTACTCCTACAATGAGCAGTTCTTC
CASSYVGYSYNEQFF
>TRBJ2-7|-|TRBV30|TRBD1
TGTGCCTGGAGGAGACAGACAGGGGACGACGAGCAGTACTTC
CAWRRQTGDDEQYF
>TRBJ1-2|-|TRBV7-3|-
TGTGCCAGCAGCTTAGACGGTCGAGGGAATGGCTACACCTTC
CASSLDGRGNGYTF
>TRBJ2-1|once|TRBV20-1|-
TGCAGTGCTACGGGGCTGGAGCAGTTCTTC
CSATGLEQFF
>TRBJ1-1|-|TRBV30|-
TGTGCCTGGACCCGGCAGTTTGAAGCTTTCTTT
CAWTRQFEAFF
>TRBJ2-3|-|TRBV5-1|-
TGCGCCAGCAGCTTGGGTCAGGCCACAGATACGCAGTATTTT
CASSLGQATDTQYF
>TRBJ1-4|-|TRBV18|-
TGTGCCAGCTCACCATCATCGGGCCCCACGGGAGGAAAACTGTTTTTT
CASSPSSGPTGGKLFF
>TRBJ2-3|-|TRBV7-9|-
TGTGCCAGCAGCTTAGTGGGTTACACAGATACGCAGTATTTT
CASSLVGYTDTQYF
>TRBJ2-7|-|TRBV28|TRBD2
TGTGCCACCACTCCTGGGACTAGCGGGAGGGTGCAGTACTTC
CATTPGTSGRVQYF
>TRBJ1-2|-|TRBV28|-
TGTGCCAGCAGTTTAGCTCTCTCTTTGTTCGTCTATGGCTACACCTTC
CASSLALSLFVYGYTF
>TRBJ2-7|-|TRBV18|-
TGTGCCAGCTCACCACCCCCCGGGTACGAGCAGTACTTC
CASSPPPGYEQYF
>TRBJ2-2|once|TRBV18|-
TGTGCCAGCTTTGCGGACCTTCAGGTCCGGGAGCTGTTTTTT
CASFADLQVRELFF
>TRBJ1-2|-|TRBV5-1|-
TGCGCCAGCAGCCCGGCACAGGGAAGGGGCTACACCTTC
CASSPAQGRGYTF
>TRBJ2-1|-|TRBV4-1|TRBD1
TGCGCCAGCAGCAAGGGACAGTTCGATGAGCAGTTCTTC
CASSKGQFDEQFF
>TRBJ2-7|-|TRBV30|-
TGTGCCTGGAAAGGGGGTGGGTCCTACGAGCAGTACTTC
CAWKGGGSYEQYF
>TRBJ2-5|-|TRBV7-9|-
TGTGCCAGCAGCTCCTCGGACAGAACGTACCAAGAGACCCAGTACTTC
CASSSSDRTYQETQYF
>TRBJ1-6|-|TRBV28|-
TGTGCCAGCAGTGATAGCTCACCCCTCCACTTT
CASSDSSPLHF
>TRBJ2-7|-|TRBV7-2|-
TGTGCCAGCAGCACGGATTGGGCGGGGTACGAGCAGTACTTC
CASSTDWAGYEQYF
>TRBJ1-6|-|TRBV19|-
TGTGCCAGTAAACCCGATCCTGCAGGGTCTAATTCACCCCTCCACTTT
CASKPDPAGSNSPLHF